The 13 T cell receptor beta chains below all came from one sample that was sequenced in a study of T cell responses to AZD1222 COVID-19 vaccine. The data were produced by immunoSEQ multiplex PCR, yet TCRdb's version contains in-frame clones alone and is incomplete. The data show about 140,000 clones, about 92% seen once. Material: peripheral blood, obtained 28 days after the second AZD1222 dose. All receptors come from an adult who received the AZD1222 COVID-19 vaccine.

This clone has a handful of counts. The V gene is TRBV4-2, the J gene TRBJ1-2; D perhaps matches TRBD1 (6 bases). V was clipped by 2 bases and J by 8 bases, with 24 bases between them. Germline CDR1 is LGHNA and CDR2 is YNFKEQ. The CDR3 consists of 17 residues. CDR3 nucleotides: TGTGCCAGCAGCCAAACCGACGAGGGGGTAGGCCGGGGGGGCTACACCTTC. As protein: CASSQTDEGVGRGGYTF.

The rearrangement links TRBV5-1 to TRBJ2-6; possible D gene TRBD2, 5 bases. CDR1 SGHRS and CDR2 YFSETQ come from the germline V gene. Trimming shortened V by 2 bases and J by 0 bases, and 15 bases separated the two germline ends. The CDR3 extends over 18 amino acids. CDR3 amino acids: CASSLGLAGSSGANVLTF. CDR3 nucleotide sequence: TGCGCCAGCAGCTTAGGGCTAGCTGGGAGCTCTGGGGCCAACGTCCTGACTTTC.

V gene TRBV28 combines with J gene TRBJ2-2; unclear D gene. This CDR3 is built from 12 residues. CDR1 is MDHEN, CDR2 SYDVKM, per germline. Between the trimmed V and J ends, which lost 10 bases and 0 bases, there was a span of 6 bases. CDR3 in amino acids: CATTANTGELFF. CDR3 coding DNA: TGTGCCACTACAGCGAACACCGGGGAGCTGTTTTTT.

CDR3 residues: CSASFISSYGYTF. CDR3 sequence (DNA): TGCAGTGCTAGTTTTATTTCCTCCTATGGCTACACCTTC. This sequence joins TRBV20-1 and TRBJ1-2; D gene uncertain. The CDR3 extends over 13 amino acids. V lost 3 bases and J 4 bases, leaving 12 bases between the germline ends. Germline V lookup: CDR1 DFQATT, CDR2 SNEGSKA (reference sequence).

The CDR3 spells CASSALRQGSTGNTIYF. CDR3 bases: TGTGCCAGCAGCGCTCTCCGCCAGGGGAGTACTGGAAACACCATATATTTT. The chain combines TRBV9 with TRBJ1-3; tentative D call: TRBD1 (6 bases). Germline V lookup: CDR1 SGDLS, CDR2 YYNGEE. The CDR3 covers 17 residues. The V gene lost 3 bases and the J gene lost 2 bases, with 18 bases spanning the gap.

This chain connects TRBV28 to TRBJ2-1; a possible D gene is TRBD2 (6 bases). Germline CDR1 and CDR2: MDHEN and SYDVKM. Trimming took 5 bases from V and 6 from J, leaving 23 bases between them. The length of the CDR3 is 17 residues. CDR3 protein: CASSPTPLAISGNEQFF. CDR3 in DNA: TGTGCCAGCAGTCCTACCCCTCTAGCTATTAGCGGCAATGAGCAGTTCTTC.

The chain couples TRBV24-1 to TRBJ2-1; TRBD1 matches at 7 bases. This CDR3 region has 16 residues. Germline trimming cut 4 bases from V and 9 bases from J; bases unmatched to any gene: 14. Germline-derived CDR1 and CDR2 are KGHDR and SFDVKD. Here the CDR3 DNA reads TGTGCCACCAGTGAGTCGACAGGGCAAAAGTGGGGTGAGCAGTTCTTC. This encodes CATSESTGQKWGEQFF.

The CDR3 reads CASSSAGEYNEQFF. The CDR3 coding sequence is TGTGCCAGCAGTTCAGCGGGAGAATACAATGAGCAGTTCTTC. The rearrangement joins TRBV28 to TRBJ2-1; 8 positions agree with TRBD2. This CDR3 contains 14 residues. Germline assignment: CDR1 MDHEN and CDR2 SYDVKM. Trimming removed 4 bases from V and 4 bases from J; junction bases left unmatched: 3.

The chain links TRBV19 to TRBJ2-3; D is possibly TRBD1 (7 bases). V was clipped by 10 bases and J by 5 bases, with 16 bases between them. The CDR3 runs 13 residues. The germline gives CDR1 LNHDA, CDR2 SQIVND (reference sequence). CDR3 protein: CATADREVDTQYF. The DNA of the CDR3 is TGTGCCACCGCCGACAGGGAGGTAGATACGCAGTATTTT.

This chain uses TRBV27 with TRBJ1-5, with D perhaps TRBD1 (6 bases). Germline values: CDR1 MNHEY, CDR2 SMNVEV (reference sequence). The CDR3 has 14 residues. Trimming took 6 bases from V and 6 from J, leaving 15 bases between them. The CDR3 spells CASSYDRSSQPQHF. The CDR3 nucleotides are TGTGCCAGCAGCTACGACAGGTCCAGTCAGCCCCAGCATTTT.

The chain employs TRBV29-1 and TRBJ2-5; 9 bases are a match to TRBD2. V gave up 7 bases and J gave up 2 bases; unmatched junction bases: 8. Germline V lookup: CDR1 SQVTM, CDR2 ANQGSEA. The CDR3 loop spans 14 amino acids. CDR3 coding DNA: TGCAGCGGTTCGCTAGCGGGATTACAAGAGACCCAGTACTTC. Encoded protein: CSGSLAGLQETQYF.

The rearrangement links TRBV7-2 to TRBJ2-3, with a possible D match to TRBD2 (6 bases). From germline, CDR1 is SGHTA and CDR2 FQGNSA. V lost 5 bases and J 6 bases, leaving 12 bases between the germline ends. CDR3 length: 13 residues. CDR3 region: CASSVGLADTQYF. CDR3 sequence (DNA): TGTGCCAGCAGCGTGGGACTGGCGGATACGCAGTATTTT.

The gene calls are TRBV4-3 and TRBJ1-5; a weak D match, TRBD1 (6 bases). The CDR3 consists of 17 residues. V lost 0 bases and J 0 bases, leaving 12 bases between the germline ends. CDR1 is LGHNA and CDR2 is YSLEER in the germline V gene. CDR3 loop: CASSQDPQTGSNQPQHF. DNA of the CDR3: TGCGCCAGCAGCCAAGATCCCCAGACAGGTAGCAATCAGCCCCAGCATTTT.